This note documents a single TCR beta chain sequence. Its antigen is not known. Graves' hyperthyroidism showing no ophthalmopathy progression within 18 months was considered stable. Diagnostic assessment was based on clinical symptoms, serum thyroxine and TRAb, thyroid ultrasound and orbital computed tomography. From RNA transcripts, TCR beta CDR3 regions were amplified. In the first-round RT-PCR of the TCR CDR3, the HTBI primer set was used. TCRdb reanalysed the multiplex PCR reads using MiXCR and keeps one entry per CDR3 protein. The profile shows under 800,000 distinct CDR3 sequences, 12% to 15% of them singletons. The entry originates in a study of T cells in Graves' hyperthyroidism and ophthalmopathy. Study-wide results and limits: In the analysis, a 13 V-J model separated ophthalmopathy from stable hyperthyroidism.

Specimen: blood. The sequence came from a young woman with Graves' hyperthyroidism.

The CDR3 is CASSLGAAYNSPLHF. CDR3 nucleotide sequence: TGTGCCAGCTCCCTAGGTGCGGCCTATAATTCACCCCTCCACTTT. The chain joins TRBV6-1 to TRBJ1-6; D call uncertain. CDR1 is MNHNS and CDR2 is SASEGT in the germline V gene. The CDR3 sequence is 15 residues long. Deletions cut 8 bases from V and 2 bases from J, with 13 bases between.